This T cell receptor beta chain came from a study of tumor-infiltrating lymphocytes in primary liver carcinoma. Across the study: Ranging in age from 30 to 69 years, the patients were men and women. Sequencing of the samples generated roughly 3.5 to 7.5 million productive TCRbeta reads, with similar yields across tissue types.

Study-level findings and limits: Reduced overlap was seen in tumor-adjacent and tumor-blood pairs versus tumor region pairs. There was no comparison of CD4+ and CD8+ repertoires, as samples were bulk unsorted.

The investigators made TCR beta cDNA from about 510 ng total RNA, using a constant-region primer. The TCR beta library was amplified through three nested multiplex PCR rounds in a modified ARM-PCR procedure. TRBV1-TRBV30 forward and Cbeta reverse primers drove the first two roughly 9-cycle rounds. TCRdb processed the multiplex PCR reads anew with MiXCR; each CDR3 protein has one entry. The sample holds about 200,000 distinct CDR3 sequences, less than 65% seen once. This clonotype was seen a single time. Its antigen is unidentified. Germline is not matched at one junction end, which may reflect a read error. Per the germline V gene, CDR1 is SGHAT and CDR2 is FQNNGV. The CDR3 covers 15 residues. Germline DNA was also extracted, and blood RNA derived from unsorted whole blood.

The TCR sequence derives from a woman between 55 and 75 years old with primary liver carcinoma and hepatitis B virus infection. Sample: peripheral blood. This chain links TRBV11-2 with TRBJ2-7; TRBD2 agrees at 7 bases. CDR3: CANSLERDGLYEQYF. For the CDR3, the DNA is TGTGCCAACAGCTTAGAGCGGGACGGACTCTACGAGCAGTACTTC.